This entry features one T cell receptor (beta chain) sequence. This may arise from a read error, as a much more abundant clone is one base away. The data were taken from a study of kidney transplant recipient with SARS-CoV-2 infection. The V end was cut by 5 bases, the J end by 4 bases, with 23 bases between. CDR1 and CDR2 from the germline V gene are LGHDT and YNNKEL (reference sequence). The CDR3 runs 17 residues. TCRdb fed the reads into MiXCR, producing one record per CDR3 protein. The sample has 200,000 to 250,000 distinct CDR3 sequences, less than 35% seen once. Source: a blood sample, taken at baseline and around day 110 from a kidney transplant recipient. The sequence was collected from a young adult male patient who had COVID-19 and was a kidney transplant recipient. Some T cells may be graft donor cells. J is TRBJ1-2 and V is TRBV3-1; no clear D gene. The CDR3 bases are TGTGCCAGCAGCGATCCAGACACCCTTCGAAAGGCCTATGGCTACACCTTC. Its protein product is CASSDPDTLRKAYGYTF.